This T cell receptor beta chain was found in a study of T cells in localized non-small cell lung cancer. General observations from the study: Adjacent lung tissue had a median around 50 of the top 100 clones found in the tumor. Uninvolved adjacent lung, not tumor, had the highest T cell clonality. The study linked higher blood T cell density to longer overall survival. Heterogeneity within the tumor remains possible, as just one region underwent sequencing.

In regard to this clone: The target antigen is unknown.

Only in-frame clones appear in the TCRdb table, and some are missing; sequencing was by immunoSEQ multiplex PCR. Here the sample spans roughly 64,000 clones, 81% being singletons. Germline CDR1 is SGDLS and CDR2 is YYNGEE. The ends were cut back, 0 bases at V and 1 base at J, with 10 bases in the middle. This CDR3 contains 15 residues. The sequencing here drew on PBMCs, taken before any cancer treatment. The source of this sequence is a man aged 35 to 69 with stage II lung adenocarcinoma. V is TRBV9 and J is TRBJ1-1; no clear D. The CDR3 coding sequence is TGTGCCAGCAGCGTAGAACCAGGAGGGAACACTGAAGCTTTCTTT. Translation gives CASSVEPGGNTEAFF.